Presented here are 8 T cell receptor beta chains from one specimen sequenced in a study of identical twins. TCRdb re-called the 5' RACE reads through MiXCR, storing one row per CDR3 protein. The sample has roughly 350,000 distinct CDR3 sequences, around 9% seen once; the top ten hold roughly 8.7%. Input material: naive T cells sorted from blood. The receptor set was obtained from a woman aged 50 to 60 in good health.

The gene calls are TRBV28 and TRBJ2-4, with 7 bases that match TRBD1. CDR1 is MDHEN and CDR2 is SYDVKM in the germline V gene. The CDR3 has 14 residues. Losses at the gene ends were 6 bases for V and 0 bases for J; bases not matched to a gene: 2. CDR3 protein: CASRTGRAKNIQYF. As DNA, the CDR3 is TGTGCCAGCAGGACAGGGAGAGCCAAAAACATTCAGTACTTC.

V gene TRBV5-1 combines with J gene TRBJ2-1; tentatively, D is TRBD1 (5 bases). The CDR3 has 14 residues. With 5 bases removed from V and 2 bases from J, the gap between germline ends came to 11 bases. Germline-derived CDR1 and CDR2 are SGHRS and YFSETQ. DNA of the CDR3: TGCGCCAGCAGTCTAGACAGTGCCTACAATGAGCAGTTCTTC. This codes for CASSLDSAYNEQFF.

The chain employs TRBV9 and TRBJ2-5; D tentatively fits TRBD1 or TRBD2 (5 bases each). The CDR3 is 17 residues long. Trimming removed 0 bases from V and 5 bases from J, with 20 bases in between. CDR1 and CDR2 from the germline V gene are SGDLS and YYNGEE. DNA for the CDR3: TGTGCCAGCAGCGTAGGAGGGGCGAATGATTTTGTCGAGACCCAGTACTTC. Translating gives CASSVGGANDFVETQYF. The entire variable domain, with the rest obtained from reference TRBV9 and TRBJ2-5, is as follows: DSGVTQTPKHLITATGQRVTLRCSPRSGDLSVYWYQQSLDQGLQFLIQYYNGEERAKGNILERFSAQQFPDLHSELNLSSLELGDSALYFCASSVGGANDFVETQYFGPGTRLLVL.

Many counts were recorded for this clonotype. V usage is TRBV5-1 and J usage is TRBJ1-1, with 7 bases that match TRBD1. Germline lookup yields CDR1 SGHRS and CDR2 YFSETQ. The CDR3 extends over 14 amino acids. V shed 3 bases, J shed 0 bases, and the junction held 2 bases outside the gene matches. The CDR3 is CASSSTGLNTEAFF. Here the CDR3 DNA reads TGCGCCAGCAGCTCGACAGGGCTGAACACTGAAGCTTTCTTT.

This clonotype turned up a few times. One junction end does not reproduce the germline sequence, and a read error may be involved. The CDR3 nucleotides read TGTGCCAGCAGTTTCCCTAGAGGGGAGGTGGTCTTC. This translates into CASSFPRGEVVF. The gene calls are TRBV27 and TRBJ2-1, with D possibly TRBD2 on 6 matching bases. The CDR3 runs 12 residues. Germline V CDR1 and CDR2: MNHEY, SMNVEV (reference sequence).

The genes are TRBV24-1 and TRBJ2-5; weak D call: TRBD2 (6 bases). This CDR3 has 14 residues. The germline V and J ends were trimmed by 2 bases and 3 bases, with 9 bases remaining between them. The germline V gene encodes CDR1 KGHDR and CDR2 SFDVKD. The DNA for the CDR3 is TGTGCCACCAGTGATTCGGGCGGGGAAGAGACCCAGTACTTC. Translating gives CATSDSGGEETQYF.

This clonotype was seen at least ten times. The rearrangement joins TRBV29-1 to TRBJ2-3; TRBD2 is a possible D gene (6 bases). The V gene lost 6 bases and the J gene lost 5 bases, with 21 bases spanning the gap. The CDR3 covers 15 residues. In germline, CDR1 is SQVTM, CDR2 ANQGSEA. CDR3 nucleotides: TGCAGCGTCCCCCCGGCGAGGGGACTTGGAGATACGCAGTATTTT. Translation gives CSVPPARGLGDTQYF.

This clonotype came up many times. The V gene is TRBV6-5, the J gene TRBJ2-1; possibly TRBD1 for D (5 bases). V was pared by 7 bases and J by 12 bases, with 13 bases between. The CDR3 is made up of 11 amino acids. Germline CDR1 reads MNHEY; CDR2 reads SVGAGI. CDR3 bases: TGTGCCAGCACGGACACGGATGGGCAGTTCTTC. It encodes CASTDTDGQFF.